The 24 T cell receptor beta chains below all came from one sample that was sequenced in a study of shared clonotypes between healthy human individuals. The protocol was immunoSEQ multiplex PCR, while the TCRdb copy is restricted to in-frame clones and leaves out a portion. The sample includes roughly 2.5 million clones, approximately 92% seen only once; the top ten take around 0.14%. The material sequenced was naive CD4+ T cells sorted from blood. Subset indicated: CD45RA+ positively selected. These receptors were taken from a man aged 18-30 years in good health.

DNA of the CDR3: TGTGCCATCAGTGAGTCAGGGGACACTGAAGCTTTCTTT. Amino acid sequence: CAISESGDTEAFF. The V and J genes are TRBV10-3 and TRBJ1-1; D is perhaps TRBD1 (5 bases). With 0 bases removed from V and 3 bases from J, the gap between germline ends came to 5 bases. The CDR3 spans 13 residues. Germline V gene sequence: CDR1 ENHRY, CDR2 SYGVKD.

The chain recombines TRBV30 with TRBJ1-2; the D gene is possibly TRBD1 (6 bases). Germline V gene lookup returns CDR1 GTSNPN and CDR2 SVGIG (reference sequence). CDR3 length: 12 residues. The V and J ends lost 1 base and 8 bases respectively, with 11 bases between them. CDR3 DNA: TGTGCCTGGAGTGGGGGGCCCCCCGGCTACACCTTC. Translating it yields CAWSGGPPGYTF.

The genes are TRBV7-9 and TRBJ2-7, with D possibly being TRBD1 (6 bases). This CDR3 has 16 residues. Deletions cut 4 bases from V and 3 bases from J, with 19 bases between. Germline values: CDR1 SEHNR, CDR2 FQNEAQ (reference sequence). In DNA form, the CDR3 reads TGTGCCAGCAGCTACCAATTCCGGGACACCTTCTACGAGCAGTACTTC. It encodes CASSYQFRDTFYEQYF.

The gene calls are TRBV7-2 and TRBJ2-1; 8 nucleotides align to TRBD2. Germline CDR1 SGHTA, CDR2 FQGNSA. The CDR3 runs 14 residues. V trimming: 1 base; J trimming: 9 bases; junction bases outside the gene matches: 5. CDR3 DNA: TGTGCCAGCAGCTTAGGTAGCGGGATAAGTGAGCAGTTCTTC. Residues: CASSLGSGISEQFF.

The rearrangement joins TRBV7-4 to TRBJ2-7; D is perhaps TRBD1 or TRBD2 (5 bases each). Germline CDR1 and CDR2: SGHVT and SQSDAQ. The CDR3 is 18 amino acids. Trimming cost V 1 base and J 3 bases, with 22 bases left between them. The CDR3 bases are TGTGCCAGCAGCTTAGGGGGAGCCGGGACCAGGAAGGGCTACGAGCAGTACTTC. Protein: CASSLGGAGTRKGYEQYF.

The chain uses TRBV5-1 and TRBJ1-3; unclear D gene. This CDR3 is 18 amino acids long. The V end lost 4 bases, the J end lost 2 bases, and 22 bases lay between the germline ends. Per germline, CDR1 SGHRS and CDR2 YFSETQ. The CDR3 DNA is TGCGCCAGCAGCCCCGGCGCCCGGTCAGCTCTGCCTGGAAACACCATATATTTT. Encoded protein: CASSPGARSALPGNTIYF.

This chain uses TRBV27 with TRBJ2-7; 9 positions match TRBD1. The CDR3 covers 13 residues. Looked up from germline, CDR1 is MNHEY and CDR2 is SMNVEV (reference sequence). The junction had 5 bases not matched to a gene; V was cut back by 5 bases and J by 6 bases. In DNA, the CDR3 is TGTGCCAGCAGTCAAGGGACAGGGAGCGAGCAGTACTTC. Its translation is CASSQGTGSEQYF.

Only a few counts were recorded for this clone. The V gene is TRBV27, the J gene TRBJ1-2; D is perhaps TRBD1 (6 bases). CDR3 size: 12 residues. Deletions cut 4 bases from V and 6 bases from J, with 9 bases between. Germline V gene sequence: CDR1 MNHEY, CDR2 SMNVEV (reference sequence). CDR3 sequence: CASSSGADGYTF. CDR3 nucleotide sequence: TGTGCCAGCAGTTCAGGGGCGGATGGCTACACCTTC.

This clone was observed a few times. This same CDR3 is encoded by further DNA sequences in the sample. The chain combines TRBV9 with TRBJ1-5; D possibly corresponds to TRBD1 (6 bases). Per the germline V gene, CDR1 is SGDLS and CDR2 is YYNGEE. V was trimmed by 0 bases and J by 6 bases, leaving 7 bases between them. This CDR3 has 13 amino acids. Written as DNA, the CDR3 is TGTGCCAGCAGCGTAGAAGGGGGTCAGCCCCAGCATTTT. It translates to CASSVEGGQPQHF.

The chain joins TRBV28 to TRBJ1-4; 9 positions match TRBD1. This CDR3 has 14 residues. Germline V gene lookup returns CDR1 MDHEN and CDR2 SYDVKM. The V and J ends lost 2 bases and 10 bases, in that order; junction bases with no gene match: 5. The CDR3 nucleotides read TGTGCCAGCAGTTTAGGGACAGGGTTCGTAAAACTGTTTTTT. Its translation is CASSLGTGFVKLFF.

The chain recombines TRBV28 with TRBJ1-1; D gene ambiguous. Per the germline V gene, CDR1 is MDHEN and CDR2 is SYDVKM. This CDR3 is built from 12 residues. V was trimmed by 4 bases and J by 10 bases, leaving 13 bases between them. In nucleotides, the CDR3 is TGTGCCAGCAGTTCAGGTATTCTCGGAGCTTTCTTT. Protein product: CASSSGILGAFF.

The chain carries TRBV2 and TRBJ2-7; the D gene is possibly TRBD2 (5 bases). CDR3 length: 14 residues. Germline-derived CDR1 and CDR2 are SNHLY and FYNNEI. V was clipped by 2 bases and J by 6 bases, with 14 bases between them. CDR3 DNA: TGTGCCAGCAGTGAAAGGGAGAGCCCATCCGAGCAGTACTTC. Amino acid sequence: CASSERESPSEQYF.

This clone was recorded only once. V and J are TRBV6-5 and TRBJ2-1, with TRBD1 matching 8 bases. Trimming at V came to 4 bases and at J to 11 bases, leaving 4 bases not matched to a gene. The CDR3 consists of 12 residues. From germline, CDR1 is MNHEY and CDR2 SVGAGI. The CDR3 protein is CASSSGQGKQFF. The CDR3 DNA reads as TGTGCCAGCAGTTCTGGACAGGGAAAGCAGTTCTTC.

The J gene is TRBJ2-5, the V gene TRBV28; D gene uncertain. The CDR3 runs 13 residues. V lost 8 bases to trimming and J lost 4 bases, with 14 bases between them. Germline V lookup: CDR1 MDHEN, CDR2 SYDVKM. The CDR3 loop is CASPFQYGETQYF. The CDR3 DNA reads TGTGCCAGCCCATTCCAGTACGGAGAGACCCAGTACTTC. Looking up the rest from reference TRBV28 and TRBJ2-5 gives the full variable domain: DVKVTQSSRYLVKRTGEKVFLECVQDMDHENMFWYRQDPGLGLRLIYFSYDVKMKEKGDIPEGYSVSREKKERFSLILESASTNQTSMYLCASPFQYGETQYFGPGTRLLVL.

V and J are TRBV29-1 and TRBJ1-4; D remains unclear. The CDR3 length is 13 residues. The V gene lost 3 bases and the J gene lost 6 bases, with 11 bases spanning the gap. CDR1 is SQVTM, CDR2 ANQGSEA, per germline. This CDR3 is CSVEGQPYEKLFF. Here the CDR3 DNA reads TGCAGCGTTGAGGGCCAGCCCTATGAAAAACTGTTTTTT.

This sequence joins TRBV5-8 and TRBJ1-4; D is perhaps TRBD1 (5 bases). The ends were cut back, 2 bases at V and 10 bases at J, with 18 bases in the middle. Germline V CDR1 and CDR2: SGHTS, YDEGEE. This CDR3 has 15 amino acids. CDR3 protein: CASSLTGTDVVKLFF. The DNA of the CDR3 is TGTGCCAGCAGCTTAACCGGGACCGACGTGGTAAAACTGTTTTTT.

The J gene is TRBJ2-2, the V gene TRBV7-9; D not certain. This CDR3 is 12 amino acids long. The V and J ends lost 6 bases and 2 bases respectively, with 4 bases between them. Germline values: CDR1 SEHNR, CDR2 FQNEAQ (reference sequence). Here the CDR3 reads CASSINTGELFF. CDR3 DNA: TGTGCCAGCAGTATAAACACCGGGGAGCTGTTTTTT.

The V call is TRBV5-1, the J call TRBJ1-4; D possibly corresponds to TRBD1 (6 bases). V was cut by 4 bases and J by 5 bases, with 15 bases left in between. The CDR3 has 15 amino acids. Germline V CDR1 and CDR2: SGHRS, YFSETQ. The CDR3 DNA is TGCGCCAGCAGCGTCGGACAGACAATAAATGAAAAACTGTTTTTT. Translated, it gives CASSVGQTINEKLFF.

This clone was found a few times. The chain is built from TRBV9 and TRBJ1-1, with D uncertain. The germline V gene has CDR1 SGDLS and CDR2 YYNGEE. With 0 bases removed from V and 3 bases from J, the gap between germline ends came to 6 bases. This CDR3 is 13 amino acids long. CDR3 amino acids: CASSVGRYTEAFF. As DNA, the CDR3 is TGTGCCAGCAGCGTAGGGAGGTACACTGAAGCTTTCTTT.

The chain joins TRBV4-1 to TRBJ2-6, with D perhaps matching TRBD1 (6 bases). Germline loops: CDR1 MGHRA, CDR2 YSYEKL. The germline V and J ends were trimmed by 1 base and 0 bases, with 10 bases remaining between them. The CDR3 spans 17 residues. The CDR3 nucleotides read TGCGCCAGCAGCCAAGTCGAGGACAGCTCTGGGGCCAACGTCCTGACTTTC. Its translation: CASSQVEDSSGANVLTF.

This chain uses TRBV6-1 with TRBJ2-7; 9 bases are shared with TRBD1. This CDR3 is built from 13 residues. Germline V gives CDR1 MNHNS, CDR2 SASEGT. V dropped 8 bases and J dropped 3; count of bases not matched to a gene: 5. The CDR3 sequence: CASARTGDYEQYF. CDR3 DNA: TGTGCCAGCGCAAGGACAGGGGACTACGAGCAGTACTTC.

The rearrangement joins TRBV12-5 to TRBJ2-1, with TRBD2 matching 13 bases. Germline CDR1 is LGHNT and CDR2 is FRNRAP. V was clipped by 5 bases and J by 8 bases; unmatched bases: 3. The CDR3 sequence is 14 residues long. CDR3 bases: TGTGCTAGTGGTACGGGACTAGCGGGACATGAGCAGTTCTTC. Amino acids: CASGTGLAGHEQFF.

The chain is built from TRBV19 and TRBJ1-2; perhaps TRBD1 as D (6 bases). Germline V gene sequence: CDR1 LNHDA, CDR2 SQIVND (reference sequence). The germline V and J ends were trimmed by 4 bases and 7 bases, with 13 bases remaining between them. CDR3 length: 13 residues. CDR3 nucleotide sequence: TGTGCCAGTAGTACCGACGGGGGCGGTGGCTACACCTTC. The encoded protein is CASSTDGGGGYTF. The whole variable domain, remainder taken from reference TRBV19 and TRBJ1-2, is DGGITQSPKYLFRKEGQNVTLSCEQNLNHDAMYWYRQDPGQGLRLIYYSQIVNDFQKGDIAEGYSVSREKKESFPLTVTSAQKNPTAFYLCASSTDGGGGYTFGSGTRLTVV.

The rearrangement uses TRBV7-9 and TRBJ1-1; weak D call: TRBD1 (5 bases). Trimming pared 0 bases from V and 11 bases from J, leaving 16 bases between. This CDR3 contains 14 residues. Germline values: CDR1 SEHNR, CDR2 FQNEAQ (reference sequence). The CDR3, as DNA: TGTGCCAGCAGCTTAGCTGGCCGGGACCAGGGTGCTTTCTTT. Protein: CASSLAGRDQGAFF.